The following is a TCR beta chain sequence with its context. TCRdb keeps only in-frame clones here, not all; method: immunoSEQ multiplex PCR. The sample lists approximately 110,000 clones; approximately 90% were seen once. This specimen comes from a study of blood T cell repertoires in COVID-19. The CDR3 has 17 amino acids. CDR1 and CDR2 (germline): LNHNV, YYDKDF (reference sequence). Unmatched junction bases numbered 14, after V lost 3 bases and J lost 6 bases. The receptor's source is a man aged 45-65 years with COVID-19, enrolled during active disease. The V gene is TRBV15, the J gene TRBJ2-3; 8 positions agree with TRBD2. Sequences were obtained from peripheral blood. CDR3 in amino acids: CATSRDFGAGVVDTQYF. The CDR3 DNA follows: TGTGCCACCAGCAGGGATTTTGGAGCGGGAGTCGTCGATACGCAGTATTTT. Variable domain in full (rest from reference TRBV15 and TRBJ2-3): DAMVIQNPRYQVTQFGKPVTLSCSQTLNHNVMYWYQQKSSQAPKLLFHYYDKDFNNEADTPDNFQSRRPNTSFCFLDIRSPGLGDTAMYLCATSRDFGAGVVDTQYFGPGTRLTVL.